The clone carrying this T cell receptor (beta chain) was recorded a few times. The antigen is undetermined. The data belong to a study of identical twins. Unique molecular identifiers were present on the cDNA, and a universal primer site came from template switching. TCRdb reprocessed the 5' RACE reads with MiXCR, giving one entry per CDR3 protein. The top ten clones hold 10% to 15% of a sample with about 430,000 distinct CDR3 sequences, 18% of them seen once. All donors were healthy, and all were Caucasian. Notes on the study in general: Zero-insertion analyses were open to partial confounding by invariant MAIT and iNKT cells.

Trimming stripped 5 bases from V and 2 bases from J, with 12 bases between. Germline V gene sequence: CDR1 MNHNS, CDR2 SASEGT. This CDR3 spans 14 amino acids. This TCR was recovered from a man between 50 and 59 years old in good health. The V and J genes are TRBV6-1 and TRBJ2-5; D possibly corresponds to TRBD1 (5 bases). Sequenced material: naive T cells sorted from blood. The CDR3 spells CASSTNRLQETQYF. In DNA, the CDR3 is TGTGCCAGCAGTACAAACAGGTTACAAGAGACCCAGTACTTC.